The T cell receptor (beta chain) described here comes from a study of T cells in Graves' hyperthyroidism and ophthalmopathy. RNA transcripts were the template for amplifying TCR beta CDR3 regions. In the first-round RT-PCR of the TCR CDR3, the HTBI primer set was used. TCRdb itself ran the multiplex PCR reads through MiXCR, one entry per CDR3 protein. The repertoire holds about 460,000 distinct CDR3 sequences, about 20% seen once, with about 49% in the top ten. This CDR3 spans 15 amino acids. The germline CDR1 and CDR2 sequences are SGHNT and YENEEA. Trimming cost V 5 bases and J 0 bases, with 12 bases left between them.

Sequenced sample: blood. The clonotype originates from a woman aged 70-85 years with Graves' ophthalmopathy. The rearrangement links TRBV11-3 to TRBJ2-3, with D unresolved. CDR3 DNA: TGTGCCAGCAGCGCGACCCCACTAAGCACAGATACGCAGTATTTT. It encodes CASSATPLSTDTQYF.